The 17 T cell receptor beta chains below all came from one sample that was sequenced in a study of blood T cell repertoires in COVID-19. Here immunoSEQ multiplex PCR was the method, and the copy in TCRdb shows in-frame clones only, minus some. This table holds around 240,000 clones, around 90% found once. Sequenced: PBMCs or T cells enriched from blood (not recorded which). The receptors here all came from a man aged 50 or older who had been exposed to COVID-19.

The chain has TRBV18 and TRBJ2-7; 10 nucleotides align to TRBD1. The CDR3 is 16 amino acids. Losses at the gene ends were 3 bases for V and 3 bases for J; bases not matched to a gene: 8. The germline gives CDR1 KGHSH, CDR2 LQKENI. In DNA, the CDR3 is TGTGCCAGCTCACCTATAGCGGGACAGGGGAACTACGAGCAGTACTTC. It yields the protein CASSPIAGQGNYEQYF.

This rearrangement joins TRBV5-1 to TRBJ2-5, with D perhaps matching TRBD2 (7 bases). CDR1 and CDR2 (germline): SGHRS, YFSETQ. This CDR3 has 15 amino acids. Trimming stripped 6 bases from V and 4 bases from J, with 19 bases between. CDR3 in amino acids: CASTETRGGRETQYF. The DNA for the CDR3 is TGCGCCAGCACCGAAACAAGGGGGGGGCGAGAGACCCAGTACTTC.

The chain uses TRBV12-3 or TRBV12-4 and TRBJ1-1, with D perhaps TRBD1 (5 bases). Trimming cost V 5 bases and J 7 bases, with 14 bases left between them. This CDR3 spans 13 amino acids. The CDR3 sequence: CASSAGISIEAFF. Here the CDR3 DNA reads TGTGCCAGCAGTGCAGGGATAAGCATTGAAGCTTTCTTT.

The rearrangement uses TRBV19 and TRBJ1-5; tentative D call: TRBD1 (5 bases). Looked up from germline, CDR1 is LNHDA and CDR2 is SQIVND (reference sequence). V lost 10 bases and J lost 5, with 12 bases in between. This CDR3 is built from 12 residues. Here the CDR3 reads CATSGLDQPQHF. CDR3 coding DNA: TGTGCCACCTCGGGACTTGATCAGCCCCAGCATTTT.

The CDR3 spells CASSYSSMADGYTF. The CDR3 DNA sequence: TGTGCCAGCAGTTACTCAAGTATGGCTGATGGCTACACCTTC. V usage is TRBV6-6 and J usage is TRBJ1-2; D call uncertain. Deletions cut 0 bases from V and 6 bases from J, with 11 bases between. CDR3 size: 14 residues. Germline assignment: CDR1 MNHNY and CDR2 SVGAGI (reference sequence).

This clone has just one count. The V gene is TRBV5-1, the J gene TRBJ1-4; 7 bases agree with TRBD1. The germline V gene has CDR1 SGHRS and CDR2 YFSETQ. The CDR3 runs to 16 residues. V lost 1 base to trimming and J lost 8 bases; unmatched junction nucleotides: 11. CDR3 sequence (DNA): TGCGCCAGCAGCTTGAGTCTCCGGGACAGAGACGAAAAACTGTTTTTT. It yields the protein CASSLSLRDRDEKLFF.

This clone was found a few times. CDR3 in DNA: TGTGCCAGCAGGCGGAGCGGGGTTTACACTGAAGCTTTCTTT. Translation gives CASRRSGVYTEAFF. The chain carries TRBV6-5 and TRBJ1-1; no clear D. The V end lost 6 bases, the J end lost 3 bases, and 14 bases lay between the germline ends. The CDR3 contains 14 residues. Germline values: CDR1 MNHEY, CDR2 SVGAGI.

V is TRBV7-2 and J is TRBJ2-2, with 8 bases that match TRBD2. Germline-derived CDR1 and CDR2 are SGHTA and FQGNSA. V trimming: 3 bases; J trimming: 8 bases; junction bases outside the gene matches: 5. CDR3 length: 14 amino acids. The CDR3 protein is CASSFTGGLGELFF. The CDR3 bases are TGTGCCAGCAGCTTTACGGGAGGGTTGGGGGAGCTGTTTTTT.

This rearrangement joins TRBV20-1 to TRBJ2-7; 8 bases agree with TRBD1. The CDR3 sequence is 11 residues long. The J segment lost 5 bases and the V segment lost 4 bases, leaving 1 base of the junction unmatched. Germline CDR1 reads DFQATT; CDR2 reads SNEGSKA (reference sequence). The CDR3 sequence: CSAKQGDEQYV. For the CDR3, the DNA is TGCAGTGCTAAACAGGGGGACGAGCAGTACGTC.

The rearrangement joins TRBV11-1 to TRBJ1-1, with D hard to call. Between the trimmed V and J ends, which lost 5 bases and 2 bases, there was a span of 15 bases. The CDR3 contains 15 residues. CDR1 is SGHAT, CDR2 FQDESV, per germline (reference sequence). The CDR3 bases are TGTGCCAGCAGCCCTTTTACTTTAGTCAACACTGAAGCTTTCTTT. Translated: CASSPFTLVNTEAFF.

The chain uses TRBV7-3 and TRBJ2-2; TRBD2 aligns across 8 bases. CDR3 size: 16 residues. With V trimmed by 5 bases and J by 0 bases, 5 bases remained unmatched. Germline V CDR1 and CDR2: SGHTA, FQGTGA. Here the CDR3 DNA reads TGTGCCAGCAGCCCCCCGGGAGGGGCGAACACCGGGGAGCTGTTTTTT. This gives the protein CASSPPGGANTGELFF.

V gene TRBV24-1 combines with J gene TRBJ1-1; D may be TRBD1 (5 bases). This CDR3 is 12 amino acids long. From germline, CDR1 is KGHDR and CDR2 SFDVKD. With 4 bases removed from V and 11 bases from J, the gap between germline ends came to 13 bases. The CDR3 is CATSEGGAPAFF. DNA for the CDR3: TGTGCCACCAGTGAGGGGGGTGCACCGGCTTTCTTT.

The rearrangement links TRBV18 to TRBJ1-5; TRBD1 agrees at 10 bases. This CDR3 is built from 15 residues. The V segment lost 2 bases and the J segment 5 bases; nucleotides outside the gene matches: 3. Germline assignment: CDR1 KGHSH and CDR2 LQKENI. In DNA, the CDR3 is TGTGCCAGCTCACCAGGGACAGGGGAATATCAGCCCCAGCATTTT. Encoded protein: CASSPGTGEYQPQHF.

The gene calls are TRBV5-4 and TRBJ1-2; tentative D call: TRBD1 (5 bases). Germline-derived CDR1 and CDR2 are SGHNT and YYREEE (reference sequence). V lost 5 bases and J lost 12, with 23 bases in between. The CDR3 has 14 amino acids. CDR3 in amino acids: CASSSKTAPLGNTF. The CDR3 DNA follows: TGTGCCAGCAGTTCGAAGACAGCCCCTCTGGGCAACACCTTC.

This chain uses TRBV4-1 with TRBJ2-7, with D perhaps matching TRBD1 (6 bases). This CDR3 spans 15 amino acids. Deletions cut 0 bases from V and 3 bases from J, with 12 bases between. Germline CDR1 reads MGHRA; CDR2 reads YSYEKL. The CDR3 loop reads CASSQDDDRYYEQYF. CDR3 coding DNA: TGCGCCAGCAGCCAAGATGACGACAGGTACTACGAGCAGTACTTC.

The chain links TRBV7-9 to TRBJ2-1, with 7 bases aligning to TRBD2. This CDR3 is 14 amino acids long. Germline-derived CDR1 and CDR2 are SEHNR and FQNEAQ (reference sequence). The J segment lost 7 bases and the V segment lost 5 bases, leaving 8 bases of the junction unmatched. In DNA, the CDR3 is TGTGCCAGCAGCCTAAGCGGGGTGGGGAATGAGCAGTTCTTC. This translates into CASSLSGVGNEQFF.

The chain is built from TRBV28 and TRBJ2-7; 11 bases align to TRBD1. From germline, CDR1 is MDHEN and CDR2 SYDVKM. The CDR3 spans 12 residues. V gave up 10 bases and J gave up 7 bases; unmatched junction bases: 6. In DNA form, the CDR3 reads TGTGCCACCGGACAGGGGGCGTGGGAGCAGTACTTC. This gives the protein CATGQGAWEQYF. Filled out from reference TRBV28 and TRBJ2-7, the complete variable domain reads DVKVTQSSRYLVKRTGEKVFLECVQDMDHENMFWYRQDPGLGLRLIYFSYDVKMKEKGDIPEGYSVSREKKERFSLILESASTNQTSMYLCATGQGAWEQYFGPGTRLTVT.